This TCR beta chain was profiled in a study of metastatic and nonmetastatic thyroid tumors. V was cut by 3 bases and J by 1 base, with 13 bases left in between. The germline gives CDR1 SGHTA, CDR2 FQGNSA. The CDR3 runs to 15 residues. All patients were treatment-naive before thyroid surgery. TCRdb re-analyzed the PCR reads through MiXCR. The sample shows 15,000 to 20,000 clones, around 12% of them seen only once. This clone is large. The TCR sequence derives from a female donor with papillary thyroid cancer or a benign thyroid nodule (not recorded which). Some clones in this sample may be carry-over from other donors' samples. The sequencing input was tumor tissue. The chain links TRBV7-2 to TRBJ2-7; either TRBD1 or TRBD2 may fit D (7 bases each). The CDR3 spells CASSLQGGGSYEQYF. The CDR3 DNA reads TGTGCCAGCAGCTTGCAGGGGGGAGGGTCCTACGAGCAGTACTTC.